The TCR beta chain under discussion was sequenced for a study of blood T cell repertoires in COVID-19. Generated by immunoSEQ multiplex PCR, the TCRdb table keeps only in-frame clones and is missing some. The data hold around 220,000 clones, with about nine tenths observed a single time. Per the germline V gene, CDR1 is SNHLY and CDR2 is FYNNEI. The CDR3 has 15 residues. V shed 4 bases and J shed 8 bases, with 15 bases lying between them. This rearrangement joins TRBV2 to TRBJ1-6; a weak D match, TRBD1 (5 bases). The sequenced sample consisted of PBMCs or T cells enriched from blood (not recorded which). The sequence was obtained from a young woman with acute COVID-19. Here the CDR3 reads CASSAGFVQDSPLHF. The DNA of the CDR3 is TGTGCCAGCAGTGCAGGGTTTGTCCAGGATTCACCCCTCCACTTT.